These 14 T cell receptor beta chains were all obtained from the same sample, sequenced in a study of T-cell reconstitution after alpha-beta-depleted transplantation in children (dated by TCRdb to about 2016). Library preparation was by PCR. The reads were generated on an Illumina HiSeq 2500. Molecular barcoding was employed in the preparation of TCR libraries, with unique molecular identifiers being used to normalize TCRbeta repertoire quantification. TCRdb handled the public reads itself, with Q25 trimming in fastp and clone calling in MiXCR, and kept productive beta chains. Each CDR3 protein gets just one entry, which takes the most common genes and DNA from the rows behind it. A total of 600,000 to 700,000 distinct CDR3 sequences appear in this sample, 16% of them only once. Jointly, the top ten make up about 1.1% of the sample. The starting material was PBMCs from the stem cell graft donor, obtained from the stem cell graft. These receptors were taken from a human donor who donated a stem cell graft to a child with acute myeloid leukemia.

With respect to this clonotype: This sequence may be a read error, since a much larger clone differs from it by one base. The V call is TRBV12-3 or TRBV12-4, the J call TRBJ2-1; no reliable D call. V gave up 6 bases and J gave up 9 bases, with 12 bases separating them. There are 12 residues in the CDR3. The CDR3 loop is CASRTLSGEQFF. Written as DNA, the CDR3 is TGTGCCAGCAGAACTCTTAGTGGTGAGCAGTTCTTC.

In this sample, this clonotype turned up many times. The CDR3, as DNA: TGTGCCAGCAGCTCTGGACAGGGGATGTACAATGAGCAGTTCTTC. The encoded protein is CASSSGQGMYNEQFF. J is TRBJ2-1 and V is TRBV7-9; 9 nucleotides align to TRBD1. The length of the CDR3 is 15 residues. From germline, CDR1 is SEHNR and CDR2 FQNEAQ (reference sequence). V lost 4 bases and J lost 4; bases outside the gene matches: 5.

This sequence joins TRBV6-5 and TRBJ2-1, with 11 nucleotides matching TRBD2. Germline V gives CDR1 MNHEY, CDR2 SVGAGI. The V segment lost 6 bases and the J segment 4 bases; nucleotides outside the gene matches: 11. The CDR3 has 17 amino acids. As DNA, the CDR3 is TGTGCCAGCAGGTATGGAGCGACTAGCGGGGTGTACAATGAGCAGTTCTTC. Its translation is CASRYGATSGVYNEQFF.

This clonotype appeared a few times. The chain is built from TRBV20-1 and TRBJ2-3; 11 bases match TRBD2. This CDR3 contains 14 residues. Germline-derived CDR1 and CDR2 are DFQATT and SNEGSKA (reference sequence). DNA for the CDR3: TGCAGCTTAACTAGCGGGGGCGACACAGATACGCAGTATTTT. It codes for CSLTSGGDTDTQYF.

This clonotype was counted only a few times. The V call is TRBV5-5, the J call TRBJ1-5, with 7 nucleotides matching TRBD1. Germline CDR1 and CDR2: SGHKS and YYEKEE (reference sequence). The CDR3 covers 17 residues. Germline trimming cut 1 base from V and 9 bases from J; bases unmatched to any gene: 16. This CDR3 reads CASSLRGQGGLVGPQHF. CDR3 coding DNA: TGTGCCAGCAGCTTGAGGGGGCAGGGAGGTCTCGTTGGGCCCCAGCATTTT.

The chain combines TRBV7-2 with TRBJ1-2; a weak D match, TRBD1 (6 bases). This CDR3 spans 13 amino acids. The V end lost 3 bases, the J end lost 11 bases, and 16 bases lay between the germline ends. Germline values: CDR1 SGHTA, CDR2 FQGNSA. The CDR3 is CASSLGGPGPYTF. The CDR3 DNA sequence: TGTGCCAGCAGCTTGGGGGGGCCGGGCCCTTACACCTTC.

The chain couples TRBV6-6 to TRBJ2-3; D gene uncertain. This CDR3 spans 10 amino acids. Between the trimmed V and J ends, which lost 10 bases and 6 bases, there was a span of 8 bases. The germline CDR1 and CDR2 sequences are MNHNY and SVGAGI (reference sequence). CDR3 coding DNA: TGTGCCACCTTGGCGGATACGCAGTATTTT. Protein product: CATLADTQYF.

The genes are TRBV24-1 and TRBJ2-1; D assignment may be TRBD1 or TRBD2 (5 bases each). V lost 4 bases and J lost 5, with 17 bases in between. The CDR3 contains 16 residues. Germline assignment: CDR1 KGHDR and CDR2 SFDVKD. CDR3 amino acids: CATSDYGGQTDNEQFF. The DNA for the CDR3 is TGTGCCACCAGTGACTACGGCGGGCAGACAGACAATGAGCAGTTCTTC.

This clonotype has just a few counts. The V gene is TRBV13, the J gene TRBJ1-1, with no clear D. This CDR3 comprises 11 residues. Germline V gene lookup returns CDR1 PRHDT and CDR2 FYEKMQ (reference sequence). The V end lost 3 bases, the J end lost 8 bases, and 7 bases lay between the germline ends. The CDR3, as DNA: TGTGCCAGCAGCTTCAGACAAGAAGCTTTCTTT. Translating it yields CASSFRQEAFF.

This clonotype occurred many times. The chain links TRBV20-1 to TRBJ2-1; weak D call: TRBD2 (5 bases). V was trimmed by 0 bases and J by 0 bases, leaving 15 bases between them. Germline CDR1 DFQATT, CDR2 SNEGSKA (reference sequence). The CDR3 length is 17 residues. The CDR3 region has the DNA TGCAGTGCTAGAGATCAGACGGGGAAAGACTCCTACAATGAGCAGTTCTTC. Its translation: CSARDQTGKDSYNEQFF.

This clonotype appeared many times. In DNA, the CDR3 is TGTGCCAGCAGTGAACCGGGACTAGCGGGTTCTAGCACAGATACGCAGTATTTT. This sequence encodes CASSEPGLAGSSTDTQYF. The chain joins TRBV11-2 to TRBJ2-3; 12 nucleotides align to TRBD2. V was clipped by 6 bases and J by 0 bases; unmatched bases: 10. The CDR3 is made up of 18 amino acids. Germline V gene sequence: CDR1 SGHAT, CDR2 FQNNGV.

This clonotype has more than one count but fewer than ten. The CDR3 coding sequence is TGCAGTGCTAGGAGGCACCTTAATCAGCCCCAGCATTTT. It is translated as CSARRHLNQPQHF. V usage is TRBV20-1 and J usage is TRBJ1-5; D is ambiguous. Deletions cut 3 bases from V and 4 bases from J, with 10 bases between. This CDR3 contains 13 residues. Per germline, CDR1 DFQATT and CDR2 SNEGSKA (reference sequence).

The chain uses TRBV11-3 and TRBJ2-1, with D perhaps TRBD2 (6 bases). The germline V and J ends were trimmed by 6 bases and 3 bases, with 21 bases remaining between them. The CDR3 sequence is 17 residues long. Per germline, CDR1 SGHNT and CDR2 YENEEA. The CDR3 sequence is CASSHFWDSGDYNEQFF. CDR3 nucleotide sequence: TGTGCCAGCAGTCATTTTTGGGACTCTGGGGACTACAATGAGCAGTTCTTC.

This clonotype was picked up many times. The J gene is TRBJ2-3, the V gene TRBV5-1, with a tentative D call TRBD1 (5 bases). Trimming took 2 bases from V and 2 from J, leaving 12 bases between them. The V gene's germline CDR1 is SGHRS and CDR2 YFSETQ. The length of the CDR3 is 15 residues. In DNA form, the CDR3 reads TGCGCCAGCAGCTTTAGAACAGGCCCCACAGATACGCAGTATTTT. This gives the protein CASSFRTGPTDTQYF.